This TCR beta chain stems from a study of shared clonotypes between healthy human individuals. Deep was the level used in running the assay. Splitting of each subset's genomic DNA was done evenly across several immunoSEQ plates. Produced via immunoSEQ multiplex PCR; TCRdb's table is partial and in-frame only. The top ten hold 1.5% to 2% of the sample, which has about 2.1 million clones, about 93% seen once. Unmatched junction bases numbered 15, after V lost 2 bases and J lost 8 bases. CDR1 is LGHNA and CDR2 is YNFKEQ in the germline V gene. The CDR3 is made up of 18 amino acids. It was CD45RO-negative cells, positively selected for CCR7, that made up naive CD8 cells, with terminally differentiated effector memory CD45RA+ cells excluded. Remarks on this clone: Its target is unknown.

General study results and limits: Clonotypes shared by all four donors outscored non-shared clonotypes in generation probability. The study generally estimated greater richness for naive than memory subsets.

This chain uses TRBV4-2 with TRBJ2-1, with 10 bases matching TRBD2. The sample was naive CD8+ T cells from PBMCs. This clonotype was sampled from a man aged 18 to 29 in good health. Some clones in this sample may be carry-over from other donors' samples. CDR3 sequence (DNA): TGTGCCAGCAGCCAATTGGGCCCTGGGCTAGCGGGAGATGATGAGCAGTTCTTC. This translates into CASSQLGPGLAGDDEQFF.